This T cell receptor (beta chain) was captured in a study of T cell responses to AZD1222 COVID-19 vaccine. Study-wide results and caveats: After the peak T cell response, and only then, were repertoires sampled. Reportedly, nearly half of unique spike TCRs recognized epitopes outside B.1.351/B.1.1.7 mutations. Most donors were white British, females outnumbered males, and clonal diversity was possibly underestimated.

Profiled with immunoSEQ multiplex PCR; TCRdb holds only in-frame clones, not every one. The sample records about 67,000 clones, 80% to 85% being singletons. Germline CDR1 PRHDT, CDR2 FYEKMQ (reference sequence). The V and J ends lost 5 bases and 2 bases respectively, with 10 bases between them. This CDR3 has 13 amino acids. As for this clone: The antigen is unknown.

The sample here was peripheral blood, taken on day 0 of AZD1222 vaccination. The sequence was collected from an adult in good health. The gene calls are TRBV13 and TRBJ2-7; D not certain. The CDR3 loop is CASSPPGTYEQYF. The CDR3 nucleotides read TGTGCCAGCAGCCCACCTGGGACCTACGAGCAGTACTTC. Together with reference TRBV13 and TRBJ2-7, the CDR3 gives the full variable domain: AAGVIQSPRHLIKEKRETATLKCYPIPRHDTVYWYQQGPGQDPQFLISFYEKMQSDKGSIPDRFSAQQFSDYHSELNMSSLELGDSALYFCASSPPGTYEQYFGPGTRLTVT.